This TCR beta chain was observed in a study of human T cells and chemical hapten exposure. Study in general: Weekly administration of diphenylcyclopropenone to the scalp of patients continued throughout the approximately 23-week study. Patch tests delivered 0.01% DPC to the upper back and were evaluated at 6 days.

This clonotype was counted only a few times. TCRdb re-derived calls from the RACE reads in MiXCR, one entry per CDR3 protein. The sample lists roughly 43,000 distinct CDR3 sequences, approximately 10% seen once, with around 14% in the top ten. Noted time point: patch test 2, 6 weeks after DPC sensitization. Sample treatment: therapeutic diphenylcyclopropenone sensitization with weekly scalp DPC. Before extraction, the whole blood was not fractionated, and total RNA was taken from it. CDR1 is MNHEY and CDR2 is SMNVEV in the germline V gene (reference sequence). The CDR3 contains 16 residues. V lost 4 bases and J lost 7; bases outside the gene matches: 15.

The V and J genes are TRBV27 and TRBJ1-2; 7 bases are shared with TRBD1. This TCR was sampled from a woman in her 30s with alopecia areata. Some clones in this sample may be carry-over from other donors' samples. This sample comprised whole blood, obtained in connection with sensitization to the hapten diphenylcyclopropenone (DPC). CDR3 protein: CASSYRPPQGDSGYTF. The CDR3 DNA follows: TGTGCCAGCAGTTACCGACCCCCGCAGGGGGATAGTGGCTACACCTTC.